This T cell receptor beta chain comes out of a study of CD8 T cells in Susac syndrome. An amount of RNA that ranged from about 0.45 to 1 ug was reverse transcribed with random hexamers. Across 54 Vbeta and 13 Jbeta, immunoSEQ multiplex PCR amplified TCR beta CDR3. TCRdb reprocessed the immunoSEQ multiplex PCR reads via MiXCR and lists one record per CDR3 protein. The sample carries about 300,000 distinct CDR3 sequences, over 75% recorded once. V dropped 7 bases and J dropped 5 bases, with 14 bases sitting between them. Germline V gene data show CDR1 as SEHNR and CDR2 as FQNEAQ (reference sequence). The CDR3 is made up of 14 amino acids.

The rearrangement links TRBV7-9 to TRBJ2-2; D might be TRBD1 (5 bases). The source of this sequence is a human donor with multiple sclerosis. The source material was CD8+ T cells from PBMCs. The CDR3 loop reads CASTHSRVTGELFF. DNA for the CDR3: TGTGCCAGCACCCACTCCAGGGTAACCGGGGAGCTGTTTTTT.